Detailed here is one TCR beta chain. This specimen belongs to a study of blood T cell repertoires in COVID-19. CDR1 and CDR2 from the germline V gene are SNHLY and FYNNEI. V was cut by 6 bases and J by 7 bases, with 15 bases left in between. The CDR3 loop spans 13 amino acids. The method was immunoSEQ multiplex PCR; TCRdb's version includes in-frame clones alone and lacks a portion of them. The sample carries hundreds of thousands of clones, 90% recorded once. The study recruited people aged roughly 18 to 100 years across about 25 US areas. All recovered Cohort 3 donors got two negative PCRs, got clearance, or saw symptom resolution.

The clonotype originates from a man in his 60s who had recovered from COVID-19. Sequenced material: PBMCs or T cells enriched from blood (not recorded which). The chain recombines TRBV2 with TRBJ1-2; D is unresolved. The CDR3 loop is CASSRPFEGGYTF. The CDR3 bases are TGTGCCAGCAGCCGCCCCTTTGAGGGTGGCTACACCTTC.